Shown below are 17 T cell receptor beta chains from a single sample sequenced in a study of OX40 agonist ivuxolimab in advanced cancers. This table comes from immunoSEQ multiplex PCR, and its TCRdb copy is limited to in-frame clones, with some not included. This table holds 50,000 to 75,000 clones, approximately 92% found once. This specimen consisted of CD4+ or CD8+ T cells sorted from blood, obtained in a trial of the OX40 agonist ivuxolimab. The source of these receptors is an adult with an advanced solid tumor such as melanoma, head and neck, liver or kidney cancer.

The CDR3 is CASRGEGVRSPLHF. CDR3 bases: TGTGCCAGCAGGGGTGAGGGGGTGCGTTCACCCCTCCACTTT. The genes are TRBV7-9 and TRBJ1-6; D is perhaps TRBD1 (6 bases). V lost 6 bases and J lost 9, with 15 bases in between. The CDR3 has 14 residues. The germline gives CDR1 SEHNR, CDR2 FQNEAQ (reference sequence).

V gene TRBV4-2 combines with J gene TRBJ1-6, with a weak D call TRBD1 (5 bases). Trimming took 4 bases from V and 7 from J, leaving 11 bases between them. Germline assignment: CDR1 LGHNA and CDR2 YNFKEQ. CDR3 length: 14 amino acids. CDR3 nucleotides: TGTGCCAGCAGCCCTTGGGACGGAAATTCACCCCTCCACTTT. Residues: CASSPWDGNSPLHF.

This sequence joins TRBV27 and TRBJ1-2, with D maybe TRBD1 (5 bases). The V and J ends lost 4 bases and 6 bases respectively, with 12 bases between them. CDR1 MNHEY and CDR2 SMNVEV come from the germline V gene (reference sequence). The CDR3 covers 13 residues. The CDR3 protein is CASSSKGPDGYTF. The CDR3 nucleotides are TGTGCCAGCAGTTCCAAGGGGCCTGATGGCTACACCTTC.

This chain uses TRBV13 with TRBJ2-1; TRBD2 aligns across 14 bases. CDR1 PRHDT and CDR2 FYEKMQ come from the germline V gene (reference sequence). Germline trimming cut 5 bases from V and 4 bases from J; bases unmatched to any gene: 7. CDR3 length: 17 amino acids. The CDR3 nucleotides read TGTGCCAGCAGCCCGATGGGACTAGCGGGAGCTTACAATGAGCAGTTCTTC. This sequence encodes CASSPMGLAGAYNEQFF.

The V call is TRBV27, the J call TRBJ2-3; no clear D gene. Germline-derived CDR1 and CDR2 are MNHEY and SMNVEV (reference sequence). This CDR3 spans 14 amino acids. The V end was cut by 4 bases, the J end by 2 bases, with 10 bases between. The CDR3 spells CASSWAISTDTQYF. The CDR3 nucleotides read TGTGCCAGCAGTTGGGCGATATCCACAGATACGCAGTATTTT.

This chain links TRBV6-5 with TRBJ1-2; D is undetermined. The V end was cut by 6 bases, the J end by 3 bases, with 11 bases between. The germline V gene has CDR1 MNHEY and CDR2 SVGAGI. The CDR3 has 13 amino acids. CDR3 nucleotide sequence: TGTGCCAGCAGCCCGGGGAATTACTATGGCTACACCTTC. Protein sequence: CASSPGNYYGYTF.

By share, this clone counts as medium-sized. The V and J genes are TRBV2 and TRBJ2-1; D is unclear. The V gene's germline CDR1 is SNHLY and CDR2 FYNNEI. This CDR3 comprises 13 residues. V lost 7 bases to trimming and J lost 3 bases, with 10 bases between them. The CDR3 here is CASITRGYNEQFF. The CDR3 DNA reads TGTGCCAGCATAACCAGAGGCTACAATGAGCAGTTCTTC. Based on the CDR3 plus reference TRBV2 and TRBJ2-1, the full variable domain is EPEVTQTPSHQVTQMGQEVILRCVPISNHLYFYWYRQILGQKVEFLVSFYNNEISEKSEIFDDQFSVERPDGSNFTLKIRSTKLEDSAMYFCASITRGYNEQFFGPGTRLTVL.

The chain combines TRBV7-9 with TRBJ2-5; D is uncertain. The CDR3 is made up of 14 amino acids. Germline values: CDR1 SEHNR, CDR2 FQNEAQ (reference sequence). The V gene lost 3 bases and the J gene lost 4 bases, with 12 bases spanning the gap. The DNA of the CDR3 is TGTGCCAGCAGCTTCGACCTCCTAGGAGAGACCCAGTACTTC. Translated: CASSFDLLGETQYF.

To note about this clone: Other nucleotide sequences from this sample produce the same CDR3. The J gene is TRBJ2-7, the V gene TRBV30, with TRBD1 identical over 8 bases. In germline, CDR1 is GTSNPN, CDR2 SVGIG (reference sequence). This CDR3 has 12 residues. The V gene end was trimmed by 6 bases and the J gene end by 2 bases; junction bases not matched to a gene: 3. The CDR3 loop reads CACRQGTYEQYF. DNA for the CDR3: TGTGCCTGTAGACAGGGGACCTACGAGCAGTACTTC. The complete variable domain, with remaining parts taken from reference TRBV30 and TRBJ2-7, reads SQTIHQWPATLVQPVGSPLSLECTVEGTSNPNLYWYRQAAGRGLQLLFYSVGIGQISSEVPQNLSASRPQDRQFILSSKKLLLSDSGFYLCACRQGTYEQYFGPGTRLTVT.

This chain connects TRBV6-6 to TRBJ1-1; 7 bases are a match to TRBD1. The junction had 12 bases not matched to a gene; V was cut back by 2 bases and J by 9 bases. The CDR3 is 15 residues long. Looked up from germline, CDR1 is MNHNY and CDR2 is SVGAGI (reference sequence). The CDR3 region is CASSYTPHRGIQAFF. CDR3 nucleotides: TGTGCCAGCAGTTACACCCCCCACAGGGGAATCCAAGCTTTCTTT.

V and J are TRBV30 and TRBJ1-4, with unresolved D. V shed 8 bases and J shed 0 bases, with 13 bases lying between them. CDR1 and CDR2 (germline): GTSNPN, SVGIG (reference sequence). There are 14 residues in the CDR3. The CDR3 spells CARTSEATNEKLFF. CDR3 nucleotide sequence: TGTGCCCGGACTTCCGAGGCAACTAATGAAAAACTGTTTTTT. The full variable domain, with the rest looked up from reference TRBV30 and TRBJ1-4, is SQTIHQWPATLVQPVGSPLSLECTVEGTSNPNLYWYRQAAGRGLQLLFYSVGIGQISSEVPQNLSASRPQDRQFILSSKKLLLSDSGFYLCARTSEATNEKLFFGSGTQLSVL.

The CDR3 reads CATSRTGSADTQYF. The CDR3 bases are TGTGCCACCAGCAGGACAGGGAGTGCAGATACGCAGTATTTT. The gene calls are TRBV15 and TRBJ2-3; TRBD1 matches at 7 bases. The CDR3 runs 14 residues. Germline CDR1 reads LNHNV; CDR2 reads YYDKDF (reference sequence). V was clipped by 3 bases and J by 4 bases; unmatched bases: 4.

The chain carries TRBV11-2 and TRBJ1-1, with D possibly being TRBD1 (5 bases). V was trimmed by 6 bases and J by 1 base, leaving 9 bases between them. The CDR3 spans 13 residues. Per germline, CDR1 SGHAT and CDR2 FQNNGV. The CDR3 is CASSNTGNTEAFF. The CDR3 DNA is TGTGCCAGCAGTAACACAGGGAACACTGAAGCTTTCTTT. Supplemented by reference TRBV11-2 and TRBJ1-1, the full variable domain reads EAGVAQSPRYKIIEKRQSVAFWCNPISGHATLYWYQQILGQGPKLLIQFQNNGVVDDSQLPKDRFSAERLKGVDSTLKIQPAKLEDSAVYLCASSNTGNTEAFFGQGTRLTVV.

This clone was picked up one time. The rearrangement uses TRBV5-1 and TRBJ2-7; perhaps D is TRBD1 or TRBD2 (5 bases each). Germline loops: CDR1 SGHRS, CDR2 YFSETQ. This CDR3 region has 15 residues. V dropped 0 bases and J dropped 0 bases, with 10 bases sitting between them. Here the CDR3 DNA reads TGCGCCAGCAGCTTGGAGGCAGGGAGCTCCTACGAGCAGTACTTC. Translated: CASSLEAGSSYEQYF.

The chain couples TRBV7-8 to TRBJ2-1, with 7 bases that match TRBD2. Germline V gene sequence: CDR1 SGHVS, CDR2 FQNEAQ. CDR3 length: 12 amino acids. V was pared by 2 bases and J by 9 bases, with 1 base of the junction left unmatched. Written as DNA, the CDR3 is TGTGCCAGCAGCTTAACTAGCGCTGAGCAGTTCTTC. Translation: CASSLTSAEQFF.

CDR3 nucleotide sequence: TGTGCCAGCAGCCAACCTGGGGCCGGGACTAGCGGGAGGGCTCCCTACGAGCAGTACTTC. Protein product: CASSQPGAGTSGRAPYEQYF. The chain links TRBV4-2 to TRBJ2-7; 16 positions match TRBD2. Trimming removed 2 bases from V and 2 bases from J; junction bases left unmatched: 12. CDR3 size: 20 residues. The germline gives CDR1 LGHNA, CDR2 YNFKEQ.

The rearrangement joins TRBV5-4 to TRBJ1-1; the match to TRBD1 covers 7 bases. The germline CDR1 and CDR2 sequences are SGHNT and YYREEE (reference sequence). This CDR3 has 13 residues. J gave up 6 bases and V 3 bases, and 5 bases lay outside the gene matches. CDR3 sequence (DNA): TGTGCCAGCAGCTCCTACAGGGGACCTGAAGCTTTCTTT. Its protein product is CASSSYRGPEAFF.